Below are 15 T cell receptor beta chains sequenced from a single sample in a study of T cells in localized non-small cell lung cancer. Libraries were prepared by immunoSEQ multiplex PCR; TCRdb keeps only in-frame clonotypes and omits some of them. The table includes tens of thousands of clones, 85% to 90% detected once. Sequencing was performed on peripheral blood, taken before any cancer treatment. The source of these receptors is a man aged 35 to 69 with stage I squamous cell lung carcinoma.

V is TRBV27 and J is TRBJ2-5; TRBD2 aligns across 8 bases. Germline trimming cut 5 bases from V and 6 bases from J; bases unmatched to any gene: 14. The length of the CDR3 is 16 residues. Germline CDR1 and CDR2: MNHEY and SMNVEV (reference sequence). This CDR3 reads CASSPSPAGGVKTQYF. Here the CDR3 DNA reads TGTGCCAGCAGTCCGTCCCCGGCGGGAGGTGTCAAGACCCAGTACTTC.

This clone was recorded a few times. The rearrangement joins TRBV5-1 to TRBJ2-3; TRBD2 might be the D (5 bases). The CDR3 spans 16 residues. The ends were cut back, 0 bases at V and 0 bases at J, with 11 bases in the middle. Germline V lookup: CDR1 SGHRS, CDR2 YFSETQ. CDR3 sequence: CASSLVRPGSTDTQYF. CDR3 in DNA: TGCGCCAGCAGCTTGGTTCGCCCGGGGAGCACAGATACGCAGTATTTT.

This chain links TRBV5-1 with TRBJ2-5, with 7 bases lining up with TRBD2. Germline-derived CDR1 and CDR2 are SGHRS and YFSETQ. The CDR3 length is 17 residues. The V gene end was trimmed by 0 bases and the J gene end by 4 bases; junction bases not matched to a gene: 12. In DNA, the CDR3 is TGCGCCAGCAGCTTGGCCGTGACTAGCCGTCCCGGAGAGACCCAGTACTTC. It codes for CASSLAVTSRPGETQYF.

The V call is TRBV6-4, the J call TRBJ2-1, with TRBD2 matching 7 bases. Germline V gene sequence: CDR1 MRHNA, CDR2 SNTAGT. CDR3 size: 17 residues. Germline trimming cut 4 bases from V and 4 bases from J; bases unmatched to any gene: 13. CDR3 in amino acids: CASSGGMAGAFYNEQFF. The CDR3 nucleotides are TGTGCCAGCAGTGGGGGGATGGCGGGAGCCTTTTACAATGAGCAGTTCTTC.

This chain uses TRBV7-2 with TRBJ2-5; tentatively, D is TRBD1 or TRBD2 (5 bases each). CDR1 is SGHTA and CDR2 is FQGNSA in the germline V gene. The CDR3 spans 12 residues. V lost 5 bases to trimming and J lost 5 bases, with 9 bases between them. The CDR3 nucleotides read TGTGCCAGCAGCCAGAGGGGCGAGACCCAGTACTTC. The encoded protein is CASSQRGETQYF.

V is TRBV11-2 and J is TRBJ1-3; unclear D gene. V lost 9 bases, J lost 8 bases, and 17 bases lay in between. The CDR3 has 13 amino acids. CDR1 and CDR2 (germline): SGHAT, FQNNGV. Here the CDR3 DNA reads TGTGCCAGTTGTCCGGGCGCATGGGACACCATATATTTT. It is translated as CASCPGAWDTIYF.

This clone was picked up one time. The chain uses TRBV7-2 and TRBJ1-1, with unresolved D. This CDR3 region has 13 residues. Per germline, CDR1 SGHTA and CDR2 FQGNSA. The V and J ends lost 2 bases and 1 base respectively, with 5 bases between them. The DNA of the CDR3 is TGTGCCAGCAGCTTAAACCGGAACACTGAAGCTTTCTTT. It codes for CASSLNRNTEAFF.

This chain connects TRBV2 to TRBJ2-5; D uncertain. Per the germline V gene, CDR1 is SNHLY and CDR2 is FYNNEI. V was clipped by 2 bases and J by 5 bases, with 15 bases between them. CDR3 length: 15 residues. CDR3 amino acids: CASSERVTADETQYF. CDR3 DNA: TGTGCCAGCAGTGAAAGAGTAACTGCTGATGAGACCCAGTACTTC.

The chain joins TRBV27 to TRBJ2-1, with 8 bases aligning to TRBD2. V shed 6 bases and J 2 bases; nucleotides not matched to a gene: 6. The CDR3 contains 15 residues. Germline V gives CDR1 MNHEY, CDR2 SMNVEV (reference sequence). CDR3 region: CASSRGLAAYNEQFF. The CDR3 DNA sequence: TGTGCCAGCAGCCGAGGACTAGCCGCCTACAATGAGCAGTTCTTC.

The rearrangement joins TRBV4-3 to TRBJ2-4, with 7 bases lining up with TRBD1. Germline CDR1 and CDR2: LGHNA and YSLEER. The J segment lost 0 bases and the V segment lost 5 bases, leaving 13 bases of the junction unmatched. The CDR3 length is 18 residues. CDR3 protein: CASSFRHRQGLAKNIQYF. CDR3 nucleotide sequence: TGCGCCAGCAGCTTCCGCCATAGACAGGGCCTAGCCAAAAACATTCAGTACTTC.

The genes are TRBV30 and TRBJ2-7; D remains unclear. Between the trimmed V and J ends, which lost 1 base and 3 bases, there was a span of 4 bases. The CDR3 loop spans 11 amino acids. Per the germline V gene, CDR1 is GTSNPN and CDR2 is SVGIG (reference sequence). This CDR3 is CAWSGVYEQYF. The CDR3 DNA is TGTGCCTGGAGTGGGGTCTACGAGCAGTACTTC.

The CDR3 loop is CASSVGRVWETQYF. The CDR3 nucleotides read TGTGCCAGCAGTGTAGGGAGGGTTTGGGAGACCCAGTACTTC. V gene TRBV25-1 combines with J gene TRBJ2-5, with 7 bases lining up with TRBD2. Trimming took 4 bases from V and 5 from J; bases not matched to a gene: 7. Germline V gene sequence: CDR1 MGHDK, CDR2 SYGVNS. The CDR3 sequence is 14 residues long.

This chain connects TRBV6-5 to TRBJ1-1; TRBD1 agrees at 7 bases. V shed 5 bases and J 6 bases; nucleotides not matched to a gene: 12. CDR3 length equals 15 residues. Germline V gene lookup returns CDR1 MNHEY and CDR2 SVGAGI. CDR3 region: CASSPFRQGRSEAFF. The CDR3 DNA sequence: TGTGCCAGCAGTCCCTTTCGACAGGGTAGATCTGAAGCTTTCTTT.

This clone appeared once. V usage is TRBV11-3 and J usage is TRBJ2-5, with D possibly matching TRBD2 (5 bases). The germline V gene encodes CDR1 SGHNT and CDR2 YENEEA. This CDR3 is 14 amino acids long. V lost 5 bases, J lost 2 bases, and 12 bases lay in between. The CDR3 sequence is CASSADGVQETQYF. The DNA of the CDR3 is TGTGCCAGCAGCGCGGACGGGGTTCAAGAGACCCAGTACTTC.

The chain carries TRBV9 and TRBJ2-5; 10 bases fit TRBD2. CDR3 length: 17 residues. Germline V gene lookup returns CDR1 SGDLS and CDR2 YYNGEE. With V trimmed by 4 bases and J by 1 base, 10 bases remained unmatched. This CDR3 is CASSLGAGGMIQETQYF. DNA of the CDR3: TGTGCCAGCAGCCTGGGAGCGGGAGGGATGATCCAAGAGACCCAGTACTTC.